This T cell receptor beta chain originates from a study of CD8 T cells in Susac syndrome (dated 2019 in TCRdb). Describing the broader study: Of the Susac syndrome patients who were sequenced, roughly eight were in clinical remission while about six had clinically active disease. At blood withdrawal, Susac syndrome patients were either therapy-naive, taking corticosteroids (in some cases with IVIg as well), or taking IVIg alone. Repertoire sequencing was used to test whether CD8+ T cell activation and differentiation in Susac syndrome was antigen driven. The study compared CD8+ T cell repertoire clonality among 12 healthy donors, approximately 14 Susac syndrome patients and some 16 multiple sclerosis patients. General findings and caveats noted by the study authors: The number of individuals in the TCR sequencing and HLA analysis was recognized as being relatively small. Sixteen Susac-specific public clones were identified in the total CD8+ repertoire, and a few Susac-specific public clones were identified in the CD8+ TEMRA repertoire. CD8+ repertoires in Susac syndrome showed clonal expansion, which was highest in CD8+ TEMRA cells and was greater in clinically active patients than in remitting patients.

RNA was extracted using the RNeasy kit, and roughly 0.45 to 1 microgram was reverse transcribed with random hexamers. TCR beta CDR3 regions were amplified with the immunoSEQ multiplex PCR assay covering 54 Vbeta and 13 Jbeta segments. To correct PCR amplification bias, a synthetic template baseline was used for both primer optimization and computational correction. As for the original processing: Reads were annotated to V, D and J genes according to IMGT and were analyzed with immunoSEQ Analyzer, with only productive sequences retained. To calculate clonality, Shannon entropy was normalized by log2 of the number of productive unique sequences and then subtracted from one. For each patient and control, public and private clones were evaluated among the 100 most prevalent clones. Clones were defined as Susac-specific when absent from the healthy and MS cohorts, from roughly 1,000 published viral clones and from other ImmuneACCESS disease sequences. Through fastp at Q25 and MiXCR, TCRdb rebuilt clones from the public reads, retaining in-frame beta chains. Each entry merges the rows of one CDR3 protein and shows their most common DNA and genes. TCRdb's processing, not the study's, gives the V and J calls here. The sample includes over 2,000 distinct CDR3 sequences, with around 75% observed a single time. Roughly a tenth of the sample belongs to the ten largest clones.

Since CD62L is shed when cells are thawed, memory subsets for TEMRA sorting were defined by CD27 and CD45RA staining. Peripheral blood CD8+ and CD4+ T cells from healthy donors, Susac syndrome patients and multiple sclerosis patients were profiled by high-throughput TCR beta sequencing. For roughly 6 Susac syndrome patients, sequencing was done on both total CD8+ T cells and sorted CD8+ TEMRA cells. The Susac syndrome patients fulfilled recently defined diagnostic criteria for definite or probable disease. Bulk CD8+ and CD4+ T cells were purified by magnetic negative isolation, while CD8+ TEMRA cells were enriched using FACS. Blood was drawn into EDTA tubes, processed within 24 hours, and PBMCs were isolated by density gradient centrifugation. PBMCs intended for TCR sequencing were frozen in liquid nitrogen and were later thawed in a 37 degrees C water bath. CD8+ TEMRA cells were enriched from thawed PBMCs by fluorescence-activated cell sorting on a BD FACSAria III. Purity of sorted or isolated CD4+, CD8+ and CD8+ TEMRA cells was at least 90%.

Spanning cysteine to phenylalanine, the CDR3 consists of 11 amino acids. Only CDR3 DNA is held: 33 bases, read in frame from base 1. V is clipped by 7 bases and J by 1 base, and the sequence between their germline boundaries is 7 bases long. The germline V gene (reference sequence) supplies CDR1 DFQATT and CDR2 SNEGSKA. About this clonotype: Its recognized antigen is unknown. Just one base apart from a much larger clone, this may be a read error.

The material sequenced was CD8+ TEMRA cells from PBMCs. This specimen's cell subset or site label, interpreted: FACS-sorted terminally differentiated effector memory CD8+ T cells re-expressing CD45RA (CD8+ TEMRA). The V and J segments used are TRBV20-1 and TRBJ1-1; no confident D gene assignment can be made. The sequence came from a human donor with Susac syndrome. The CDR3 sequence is CSVRGNTEAFF. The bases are TGCAGTGTAAGAGGGAACACTGAAGCTTTCTTT.